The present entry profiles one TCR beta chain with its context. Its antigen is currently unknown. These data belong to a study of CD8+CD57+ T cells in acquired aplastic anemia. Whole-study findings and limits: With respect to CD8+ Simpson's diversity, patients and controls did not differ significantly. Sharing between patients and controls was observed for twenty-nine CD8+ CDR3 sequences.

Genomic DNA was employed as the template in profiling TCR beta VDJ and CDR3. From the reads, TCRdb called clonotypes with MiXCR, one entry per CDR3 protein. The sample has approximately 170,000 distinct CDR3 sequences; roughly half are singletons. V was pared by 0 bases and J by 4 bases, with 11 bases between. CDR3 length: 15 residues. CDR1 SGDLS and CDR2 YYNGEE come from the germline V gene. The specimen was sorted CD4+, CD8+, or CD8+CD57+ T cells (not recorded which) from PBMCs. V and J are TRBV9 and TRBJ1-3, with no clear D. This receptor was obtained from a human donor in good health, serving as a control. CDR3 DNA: TGTGCCAGCAGCGTAGGAGGACTGGCGGGAAACACCATATATTTT. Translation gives CASSVGGLAGNTIYF. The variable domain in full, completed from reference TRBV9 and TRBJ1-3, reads DSGVTQTPKHLITATGQRVTLRCSPRSGDLSVYWYQQSLDQGLQFLIQYYNGEERAKGNILERFSAQQFPDLHSELNLSSLELGDSALYFCASSVGGLAGNTIYFGEGSWLTVV.